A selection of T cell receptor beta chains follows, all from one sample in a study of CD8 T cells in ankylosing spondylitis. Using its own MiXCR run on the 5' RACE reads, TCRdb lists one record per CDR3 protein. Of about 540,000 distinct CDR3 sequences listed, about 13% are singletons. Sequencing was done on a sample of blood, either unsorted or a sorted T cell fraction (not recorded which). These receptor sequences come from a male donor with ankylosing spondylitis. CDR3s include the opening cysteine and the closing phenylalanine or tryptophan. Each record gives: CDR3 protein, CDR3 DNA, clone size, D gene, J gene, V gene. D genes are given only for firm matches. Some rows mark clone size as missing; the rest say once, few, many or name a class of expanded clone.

cdr3_aa: CASSQEGWADTQYF
cdr3_nt: TGTGCCAGCAGCCAAGAGGGTTGGGCAGATACGCAGTATTTT
clone_size: few
d_call: -
j_call: TRBJ2-3
v_call: TRBV14

cdr3_aa: CSARGSRNGYTF
cdr3_nt: TGCAGTGCTAGGGGCAGCAGGAATGGCTACACCTTC
clone_size: -
d_call: -
j_call: TRBJ1-2
v_call: TRBV20-1

cdr3_aa: CASSLVSYNEQFF
cdr3_nt: TGTGCCAGCAGCTTAGTAAGCTACAATGAGCAGTTCTTC
clone_size: many
d_call: -
j_call: TRBJ2-1
v_call: TRBV11-2

cdr3_aa: CASSVGTVEAFF
cdr3_nt: TGTGCCAGCAGCGTAGGGACAGTAGAAGCTTTCTTT
clone_size: -
d_call: -
j_call: TRBJ1-1
v_call: TRBV9

cdr3_aa: CSGRQGAASETQYF
cdr3_nt: TGCAGCGGACGACAGGGGGCAGCATCGGAGACCCAGTACTTC
clone_size: -
d_call: TRBD1
j_call: TRBJ2-5
v_call: TRBV29-1

cdr3_aa: CASSFRDAGANVLTF
cdr3_nt: TGTGCCAGCAGTTTCCGGGACGCTGGGGCCAACGTCCTGACTTTC
clone_size: many
d_call: -
j_call: TRBJ2-6
v_call: TRBV12-3/TRBV12-4

cdr3_aa: CSVRGGDYGYTF
cdr3_nt: TGCAGCGTTCGTGGGGGGGACTATGGCTACACCTTC
clone_size: -
d_call: -
j_call: TRBJ1-2
v_call: TRBV29-1

cdr3_aa: CASSLLGQGDSEAFF
cdr3_nt: TGTGCCAGCAGTTTATTAGGACAGGGGGACTCTGAAGCTTTCTTT
clone_size: -
d_call: TRBD1
j_call: TRBJ1-1
v_call: TRBV12-3/TRBV12-4

cdr3_aa: CASSQQGGSTEAFF
cdr3_nt: TGCGCCAGCAGCCAACAGGGTGGGAGCACTGAAGCTTTCTTT
clone_size: -
d_call: -
j_call: TRBJ1-1
v_call: TRBV5-1

cdr3_aa: CASSIPSGTGGDEAFF
cdr3_nt: TGTGCCAGCAGCATCCCTTCCGGGACAGGGGGCGATGAAGCTTTCTTT
clone_size: few
d_call: TRBD1
j_call: TRBJ1-1
v_call: TRBV11-2

cdr3_aa: CASSLVSGAGNTIYF
cdr3_nt: TGTGCCAGCAGCTTAGTTTCAGGGGCTGGAAACACCATATATTTT
clone_size: -
d_call: -
j_call: TRBJ1-3
v_call: TRBV7-2

cdr3_aa: CASSLEIAQGPNEKLFF
cdr3_nt: TGCGCCAGCAGCTTGGAGATCGCTCAGGGGCCTAATGAAAAACTGTTTTTT
clone_size: many
d_call: -
j_call: TRBJ1-4
v_call: TRBV5-1

cdr3_aa: CASSYGLVIVPDTQYF
cdr3_nt: TGTGCCAGCAGCTATGGACTGGTTATCGTCCCGGATACGCAGTATTTT
clone_size: -
d_call: -
j_call: TRBJ2-3
v_call: TRBV7-9

cdr3_aa: CASSYSSKIDF
cdr3_nt: TGTGCCAGCAGTTACTCGAGCAAGATCGACTTC
clone_size: few
d_call: -
j_call: TRBJ2-1
v_call: TRBV6-6

cdr3_aa: CSGAGTGRGLVSYNEQFF
cdr3_nt: TGCAGTGGCGCCGGGACAGGGAGGGGACTAGTCTCCTACAATGAGCAGTTCTTC
clone_size: many
d_call: -
j_call: TRBJ2-1
v_call: TRBV20-1

cdr3_aa: CASSRDTLAANVLTF
cdr3_nt: TGTGCCAGCAGTCGGGACACCCTAGCGGCCAACGTCCTGACTTTC
clone_size: few
d_call: -
j_call: TRBJ2-6
v_call: TRBV2

cdr3_aa: CSANTASNQPQHF
cdr3_nt: TGCAGTGCAAACACCGCGAGCAATCAGCCCCAGCATTTT
clone_size: -
d_call: -
j_call: TRBJ1-5
v_call: TRBV20-1

cdr3_aa: CASSVGTSGHQETQYF
cdr3_nt: TGCGCCAGCAGTGTGGGGACTAGCGGACACCAAGAGACCCAGTACTTC
clone_size: many
d_call: TRBD2
j_call: TRBJ2-5
v_call: TRBV10-1

cdr3_aa: CASSLGLGGGYNEQFF
cdr3_nt: TGTGCCAGCAGCTTAGGGCTAGGGGGGGGGTACAATGAGCAGTTCTTC
clone_size: -
d_call: -
j_call: TRBJ2-1
v_call: TRBV11-2

cdr3_aa: CASSPGDRAYEQYF
cdr3_nt: TGCGCCAGCAGCCCTGGGGACAGAGCCTACGAGCAGTACTTC
clone_size: -
d_call: TRBD1
j_call: TRBJ2-7
v_call: TRBV5-1